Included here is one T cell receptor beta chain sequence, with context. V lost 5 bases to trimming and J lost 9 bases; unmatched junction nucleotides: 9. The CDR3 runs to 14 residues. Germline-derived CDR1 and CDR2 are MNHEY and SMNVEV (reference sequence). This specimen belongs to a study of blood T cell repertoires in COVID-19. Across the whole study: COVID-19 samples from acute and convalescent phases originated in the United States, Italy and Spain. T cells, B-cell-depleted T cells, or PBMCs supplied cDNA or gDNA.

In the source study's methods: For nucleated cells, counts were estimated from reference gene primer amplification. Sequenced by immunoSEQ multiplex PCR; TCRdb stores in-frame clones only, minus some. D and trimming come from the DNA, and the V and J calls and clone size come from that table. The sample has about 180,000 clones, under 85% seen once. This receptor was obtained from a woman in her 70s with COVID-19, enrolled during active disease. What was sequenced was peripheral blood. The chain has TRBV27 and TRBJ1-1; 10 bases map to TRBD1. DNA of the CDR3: TGTGCCAGCAGTCCCCTGGGACAGGGGCTGCAAGCTTTCTTT. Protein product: CASSPLGQGLQAFF.